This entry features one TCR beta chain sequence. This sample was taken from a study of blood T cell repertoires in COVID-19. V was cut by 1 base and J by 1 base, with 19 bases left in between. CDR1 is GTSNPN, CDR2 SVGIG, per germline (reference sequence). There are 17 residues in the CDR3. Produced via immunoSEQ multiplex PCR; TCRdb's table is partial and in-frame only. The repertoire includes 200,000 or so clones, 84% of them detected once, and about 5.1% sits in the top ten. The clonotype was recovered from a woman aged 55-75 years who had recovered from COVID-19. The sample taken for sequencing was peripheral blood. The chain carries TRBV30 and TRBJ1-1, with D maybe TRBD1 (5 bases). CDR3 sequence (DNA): TGTGCCTGGAGTGGGGGTAGGGCCTTTACAGGGAACACTGAAGCTTTCTTT. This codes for CAWSGGRAFTGNTEAFF.